The 8 T cell receptor beta chains below come from one sample, sequenced in a study of blood T cell repertoires in COVID-19. Clones were read by immunoSEQ multiplex PCR, and TCRdb kept only the in-frame ones, dropping some. The sample includes approximately 96,000 clones, 65% to 85% of them seen just once. The specimen was peripheral blood. These receptors were obtained from a woman older than 75 with acute or convalescent COVID-19.

CDR3 DNA sequence: TGTGCCAGCAGCCATGGGGGGGGTGCTCTTAATTCACCCCTCCACTTT. Its protein product is CASSHGGGALNSPLHF. V usage is TRBV28 and J usage is TRBJ1-6; maybe TRBD1 (5 bases). The V end lost 6 bases, the J end lost 6 bases, and 18 bases lay between the germline ends. Germline assignment: CDR1 MDHEN and CDR2 SYDVKM. The CDR3 sequence is 16 residues long.

The chain joins TRBV30 to TRBJ1-6; D perhaps matches TRBD1 (5 bases). The V and J ends lost 3 bases and 8 bases respectively, with 26 bases between them. The CDR3 runs 18 residues. Germline CDR1 and CDR2: GTSNPN and SVGIG (reference sequence). The CDR3 DNA reads TGTGCCTGGAGGACAAGTGATCGTGGAGGGCAGGGTGATTCACCCCTCCACTTT. Its protein product is CAWRTSDRGGQGDSPLHF. Supplemented by reference TRBV30 and TRBJ1-6, the full variable domain reads SQTIHQWPATLVQPVGSPLSLECTVEGTSNPNLYWYRQAAGRGLQLLFYSVGIGQISSEVPQNLSASRPQDRQFILSSKKLLLSDSGFYLCAWRTSDRGGQGDSPLHFGNGTRLTVT.

This clone has just one count. This chain links TRBV2 with TRBJ2-6, with TRBD1 identical over 7 bases. CDR1 and CDR2 (germline): SNHLY, FYNNEI. V gave up 6 bases and J gave up 10 bases; unmatched junction bases: 9. The CDR3 spans 14 residues. The CDR3 protein is CASRPGTDPNVLTF. CDR3 nucleotides: TGTGCCAGCAGACCCGGGACAGACCCTAACGTCCTGACTTTC.

The V gene is TRBV23-1, the J gene TRBJ1-4, with 12 bases fitting TRBD1. TRBV23-1 is filed as an ORF, its function uncertain. This CDR3 spans 17 amino acids. After removal of 1 base from V and 12 bases from J, the junction contained 12 bases not matched to a gene. This chain's CDR3 is CASSQLHPGQGAPELFF. The CDR3 nucleotides are TGCGCCAGCAGTCAATTGCATCCGGGACAGGGGGCCCCGGAACTGTTTTTT.

The rearrangement links TRBV7-8 to TRBJ1-2; weak D call: TRBD1 (6 bases). The CDR3 covers 14 residues. In germline, CDR1 is SGHVS, CDR2 FQNEAQ. Between the trimmed V and J ends, which lost 5 bases and 6 bases, there was a span of 16 bases. CDR3: CASSLNRAGDGYTF. CDR3 DNA sequence: TGTGCCAGCAGCCTAAACAGGGCGGGGGATGGCTACACCTTC. Based on the CDR3 plus reference TRBV7-8 and TRBJ1-2, the full variable domain is GAGVSQSPRYKVAKRGQDVALRCDPISGHVSLFWYQQALGQGPEFLTYFQNEAQLDKSGLPSDRFFAERPEGSVSTLKIQRTQQEDSAVYLCASSLNRAGDGYTFGSGTRLTVV.

This clone was recorded only once. The chain couples TRBV15 to TRBJ2-3, with TRBD2 identical over 7 bases. This CDR3 has 16 amino acids. With V trimmed by 3 bases and J by 4 bases, 10 bases remained unmatched. Looked up from germline, CDR1 is LNHNV and CDR2 is YYDKDF (reference sequence). The CDR3 loop reads CATSSGSSGLADTQYF. The CDR3 DNA is TGTGCCACCAGCAGCGGGTCTAGCGGTCTCGCAGATACGCAGTATTTT.

The V gene is TRBV10-3, the J gene TRBJ1-1, with D perhaps matching TRBD1 (6 bases). Germline V gene lookup returns CDR1 ENHRY and CDR2 SYGVKD. The CDR3 runs 15 residues. Trimming removed 4 bases at V and 1 base at J, with 13 bases between. The CDR3 sequence: CAISGETGGNTEAFF. In DNA form, the CDR3 reads TGTGCCATCAGTGGGGAGACAGGCGGGAACACTGAAGCTTTCTTT.

The genes are TRBV2 and TRBJ1-6; TRBD1 aligns across 11 bases. V was pared by 4 bases and J by 10 bases, with 3 bases of the junction left unmatched. This CDR3 is built from 14 residues. Germline lookup yields CDR1 SNHLY and CDR2 FYNNEI. The CDR3 spells CASSGTGGISPLHF. CDR3 nucleotides: TGTGCCAGCAGTGGGACAGGGGGCATCTCACCCCTCCACTTT.